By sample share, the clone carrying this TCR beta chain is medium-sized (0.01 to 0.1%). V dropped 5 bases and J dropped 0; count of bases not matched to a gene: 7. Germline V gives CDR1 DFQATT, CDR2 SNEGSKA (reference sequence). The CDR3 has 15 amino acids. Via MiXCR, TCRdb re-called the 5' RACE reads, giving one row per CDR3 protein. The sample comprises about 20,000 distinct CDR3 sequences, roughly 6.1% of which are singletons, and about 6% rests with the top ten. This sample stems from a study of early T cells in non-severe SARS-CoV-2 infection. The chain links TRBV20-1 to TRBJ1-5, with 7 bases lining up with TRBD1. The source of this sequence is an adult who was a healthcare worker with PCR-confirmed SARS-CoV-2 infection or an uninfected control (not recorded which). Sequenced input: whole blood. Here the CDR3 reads CSAGGTANSNQPQHF. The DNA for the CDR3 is TGCAGTGCTGGTGGGACAGCAAATAGCAATCAGCCCCAGCATTTT.